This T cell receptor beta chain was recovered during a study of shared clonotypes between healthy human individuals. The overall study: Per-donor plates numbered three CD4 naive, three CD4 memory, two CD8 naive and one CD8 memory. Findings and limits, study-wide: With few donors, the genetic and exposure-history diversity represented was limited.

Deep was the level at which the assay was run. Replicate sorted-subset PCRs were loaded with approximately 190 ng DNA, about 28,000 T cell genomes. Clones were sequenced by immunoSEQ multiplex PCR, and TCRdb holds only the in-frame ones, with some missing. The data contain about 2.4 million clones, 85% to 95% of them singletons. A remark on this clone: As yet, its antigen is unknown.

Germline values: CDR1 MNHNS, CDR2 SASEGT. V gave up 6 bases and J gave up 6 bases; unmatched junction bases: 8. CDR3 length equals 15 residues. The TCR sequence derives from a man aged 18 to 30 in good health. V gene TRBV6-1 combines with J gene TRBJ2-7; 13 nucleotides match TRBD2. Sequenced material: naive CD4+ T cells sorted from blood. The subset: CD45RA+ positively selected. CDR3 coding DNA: TGTGCCAGCAGATGGACTAGCGGGAGTGGGACCGAGCAGTACTTC. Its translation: CASRWTSGSGTEQYF.